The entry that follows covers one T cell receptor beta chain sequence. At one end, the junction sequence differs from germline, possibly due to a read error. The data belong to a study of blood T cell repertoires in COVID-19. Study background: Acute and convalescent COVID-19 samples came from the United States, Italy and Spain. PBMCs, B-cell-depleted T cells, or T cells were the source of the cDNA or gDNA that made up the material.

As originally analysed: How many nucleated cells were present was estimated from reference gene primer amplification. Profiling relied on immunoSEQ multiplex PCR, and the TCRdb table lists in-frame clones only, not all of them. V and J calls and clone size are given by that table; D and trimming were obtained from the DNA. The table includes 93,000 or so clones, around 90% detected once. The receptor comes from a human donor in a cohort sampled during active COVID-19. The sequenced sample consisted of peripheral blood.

For the CDR3, the DNA is TGTGCTAGCAGCTTAGGGGGTGAGGGGGAAGAGACCCAGTACTTC. Its protein product is CASSLGGEGEETQYF. The chain uses TRBV7-7 and TRBJ2-5; weak D call: TRBD1 (6 bases). CDR1 is SSHAT, CDR2 FNYEAQ, per germline (reference sequence). This CDR3 has 15 residues. The variable domain in full, completed from reference TRBV7-7 and TRBJ2-5, reads GAGVSQSPRYKVTKRGQDVTLRCDPISSHATLYWYQQALGQGPEFLTYFNYEAQPDKSGLPSDRFSAERPEGSISTLTIQRTEQRDSAMYRCASSLGGEGEETQYFGPGTRLLVL.